The 29 T cell receptor beta chains given below trace back to one sample, sequenced in a study of blood T cell repertoires in COVID-19. Assay: immunoSEQ multiplex PCR; the TCRdb copy retains only in-frame clones and omits some. The data contain 300,000 to 450,000 clones, around 90% of them singletons. The material sequenced was peripheral blood. These TCRs come from a human donor in a cohort sampled during active COVID-19.

This chain connects TRBV10-3 to TRBJ2-5; D might be TRBD2 (5 bases). Germline values: CDR1 ENHRY, CDR2 SYGVKD. The CDR3 sequence is 16 residues long. Trimming pared 0 bases from V and 0 bases from J, leaving 11 bases between. CDR3 nucleotide sequence: TGTGCCATCAGTGAGTCAGCGGAAACTAACCAAGAGACCCAGTACTTC. This gives the protein CAISESAETNQETQYF.

The V call is TRBV5-6, the J call TRBJ1-2; D gene unclear. The CDR3 is 14 residues long. V shed 4 bases and J shed 4 bases, with 14 bases lying between them. CDR1 is SGHDT and CDR2 is YYEEEE in the germline V gene. CDR3 loop: CASSRIRGFYGYTF. In DNA, the CDR3 is TGTGCCAGCAGCCGCATCCGCGGGTTCTATGGCTACACCTTC.

The chain joins TRBV5-1 to TRBJ2-5; TRBD2 matches 8 bases. The J segment lost 2 bases and the V segment lost 0 bases, leaving 6 bases of the junction unmatched. The V gene's germline CDR1 is SGHRS and CDR2 YFSETQ. The CDR3 runs 16 residues. The CDR3 DNA sequence: TGCGCCAGCAGCTTGGAAGTAGCGGGGCCACAAGAGACCCAGTACTTC. This translates into CASSLEVAGPQETQYF.

The V gene is TRBV6-1, the J gene TRBJ1-4; TRBD1 matches at 7 bases. Germline loops: CDR1 MNHNS, CDR2 SASEGT. The CDR3 has 17 amino acids. V shed 2 bases, J shed 7 bases, and the junction held 13 bases outside the gene matches. The CDR3 bases are TGTGCCAGCAGTGAATTGCCAGGGGGTCCCTCTCTTGAAAAACTGTTTTTT. This encodes CASSELPGGPSLEKLFF.

The chain is built from TRBV28 and TRBJ1-5; weak D call: TRBD1 (5 bases). V was trimmed by 6 bases and J by 4 bases, leaving 10 bases between them. Looked up from germline, CDR1 is MDHEN and CDR2 is SYDVKM. The CDR3 consists of 13 residues. The CDR3 DNA follows: TGTGCCAGCAGAACACAGGTTAATCAGCCCCAGCATTTT. Its translation: CASRTQVNQPQHF.

V and J are TRBV27 and TRBJ2-7; D is unclear. There are 13 residues in the CDR3. In germline, CDR1 is MNHEY, CDR2 SMNVEV (reference sequence). The V end lost 6 bases, the J end lost 2 bases, and 11 bases lay between the germline ends. The CDR3 sequence is CASSDSLTYEQYF. The CDR3 region has the DNA TGTGCCAGCAGCGACTCGTTGACCTACGAGCAGTACTTC.

The rearrangement links TRBV7-8 to TRBJ1-1; TRBD1 aligns across 7 bases. V was clipped by 3 bases and J by 3 bases; unmatched bases: 1. The germline V gene encodes CDR1 SGHVS and CDR2 FQNEAQ. The CDR3 covers 13 residues. DNA of the CDR3: TGTGCCAGCAGCTTTGGGACAGACACTGAAGCTTTCTTT. Its protein is CASSFGTDTEAFF.

The chain carries TRBV4-2 and TRBJ1-2; TRBD1 matches at 10 bases. The V and J ends lost 1 base and 8 bases, in that order; junction bases with no gene match: 10. This CDR3 is built from 16 residues. Germline-derived CDR1 and CDR2 are LGHNA and YNFKEQ. The CDR3 DNA is TGTGCCAGCAGCCAAGGACAGGGGGCGGAAAGTAGAGGCTACACCTTC. As protein: CASSQGQGAESRGYTF.

The CDR3 loop reads CASGTVYQETQYF. Written as DNA, the CDR3 is TGTGCCAGCGGGACAGTGTACCAAGAGACCCAGTACTTC. The chain employs TRBV6-5 and TRBJ2-5; 7 bases map to TRBD1. The CDR3 is made up of 13 amino acids. Germline loops: CDR1 MNHEY, CDR2 SVGAGI. The J segment lost 0 bases and the V segment lost 8 bases, leaving 3 bases of the junction unmatched.

This chain joins TRBV6-5 and TRBJ1-6; D is unclear. The CDR3 spans 13 residues. Germline V CDR1 and CDR2: MNHEY, SVGAGI. Trimming took 10 bases from V and 7 from J, leaving 14 bases between them. This chain's CDR3 is CATRRMSNSPLHF. The CDR3 bases are TGTGCCACCCGGCGGATGAGCAATTCACCCCTCCACTTT.

This chain connects TRBV6-6 to TRBJ1-4; D possibly corresponds to TRBD1 (6 bases). CDR1 is MNHNY, CDR2 SVGAGI, per germline (reference sequence). The CDR3 contains 14 residues. Trimming cost V 2 bases and J 8 bases, with 12 bases left between them. CDR3 DNA sequence: TGTGCCAGCAGTTACAGGGGGTCGAAGGAAAAACTGTTTTTT. Translating gives CASSYRGSKEKLFF.

The chain combines TRBV2 with TRBJ1-2; the D gene is possibly TRBD1 (6 bases). In germline, CDR1 is SNHLY, CDR2 FYNNEI. The V end lost 6 bases, the J end lost 5 bases, and 16 bases lay between the germline ends. This CDR3 has 14 residues. As DNA, the CDR3 is TGTGCCAGCAGGGCGGGGGGCTCGGTTTATGGCTACACCTTC. Its translation is CASRAGGSVYGYTF.

The chain combines TRBV3-1 (or the pseudogene TRBV3-2) with TRBJ1-1, with D perhaps matching TRBD1 (5 bases). The CDR3 has 14 residues. V was shortened by 1 base and J by 6 bases, with 12 bases between the two germline ends. Germline-derived CDR1 and CDR2 are LGHDT and YNNKEL (reference sequence). The CDR3 DNA reads TGTGCCAGCAGCCAAGCCTTAGGGGTCCCTGAAGCTTTCTTT. Its protein is CASSQALGVPEAFF.

The chain uses TRBV6-2 or TRBV6-3 and TRBJ2-2; 9 nucleotides align to TRBD2. The CDR3 is 18 residues long. The V gene's germline CDR1 is MNHEY and CDR2 SVGEGT. The J segment lost 1 base and the V segment lost 6 bases, leaving 12 bases of the junction unmatched. The CDR3 loop is CASSQGLAQIQNTGELFF. The CDR3 region has the DNA TGTGCCAGCAGCCAAGGACTAGCGCAGATTCAGAACACCGGGGAGCTGTTTTTT.

CDR3 region: CASSQLSGQGCPPRNAYQETQYF. CDR3 nucleotides: TGCGCCAGCAGTCAATTGTCCGGACAGGGTTGCCCACCACGGAACGCGTACCAAGAGACCCAGTACTTC. V is TRBV23-1 and J is TRBJ2-5, with 8 bases lining up with TRBD1. TRBV23-1 belongs to the ORF category, with a function that is uncertain. CDR3 length equals 23 residues. Trimming at V came to 1 base and at J to 0 bases, leaving 25 bases not matched to a gene.

The V and J genes are TRBV5-8 and TRBJ2-1; no reliable D call. The germline V gene has CDR1 SGHTS and CDR2 YDEGEE. The germline V and J ends were trimmed by 1 base and 7 bases, with 15 bases remaining between them. This CDR3 is 15 amino acids long. CDR3 nucleotides: TGTGCCAGCAGCTTGTTAGGCAGGAAGGCGAATGAGCAGTTCTTC. Its translation: CASSLLGRKANEQFF.

The genes are TRBV12-3 or TRBV12-4 and TRBJ1-5; D is perhaps TRBD1 (6 bases). The CDR3 has 13 residues. The V and J ends lost 7 bases and 6 bases respectively, with 13 bases between them. CDR3 DNA sequence: TGTGCCAGCAACTACGGCAGGGGTCAGCCCCAGCATTTT. Translated, it gives CASNYGRGQPQHF.

The genes are TRBV7-3 and TRBJ2-7, with 10 bases fitting TRBD1. Germline loops: CDR1 SGHTA, CDR2 FQGTGA. Trimming at V came to 0 bases and at J to 6 bases, leaving 8 bases not matched to a gene. The CDR3 has 16 residues. The CDR3, as DNA: TGTGCCAGCAGCTTAACCCCCGGGACAGGGGTAGGCGAGCAGTACTTC. This encodes CASSLTPGTGVGEQYF.

The chain has TRBV10-3 and TRBJ2-3; 10 bases map to TRBD1. In germline, CDR1 is ENHRY, CDR2 SYGVKD. The V and J ends lost 3 bases and 6 bases, in that order; junction bases with no gene match: 3. The CDR3 has 14 amino acids. The chain's CDR3 is CAISEDRGPDTQYF. The CDR3 DNA is TGTGCCATCAGTGAAGACAGGGGGCCGGATACGCAGTATTTT.

This CDR3 is CASSPQGRGQPQHF. The CDR3 DNA reads as TGTGCCAGTAGTCCCCAGGGGCGAGGTCAGCCCCAGCATTTT. V is TRBV19 and J is TRBJ1-5; weak D call: TRBD1 (6 bases). Germline assignment: CDR1 LNHDA and CDR2 SQIVND (reference sequence). V was clipped by 5 bases and J by 6 bases, with 14 bases between them. CDR3 length: 14 residues.

V gene TRBV27 combines with J gene TRBJ1-1, with 7 bases identical to TRBD1. CDR3 length: 14 amino acids. V was pared by 0 bases and J by 4 bases, with 2 bases of the junction left unmatched. In germline, CDR1 is MNHEY, CDR2 SMNVEV (reference sequence). The CDR3 nucleotides are TGTGCCAGCAGTTTATCACAGGGGATCACTGAAGCTTTCTTT. Translated, it gives CASSLSQGITEAFF.

This clone was recorded a few times. The chain combines TRBV11-2 with TRBJ2-3; 8 nucleotides align to TRBD2. After removal of 1 base from V and 5 bases from J, the junction contained 11 bases not matched to a gene. This CDR3 comprises 17 residues. The V gene's germline CDR1 is SGHAT and CDR2 FQNNGV. The CDR3 reads CASSLAPGAGGQDTQYF. CDR3 nucleotides: TGTGCCAGCAGCTTAGCGCCCGGGGCGGGGGGCCAAGATACGCAGTATTTT.

The rearrangement joins TRBV7-2 to TRBJ2-5, with 9 bases lining up with TRBD2. CDR1 is SGHTA, CDR2 FQGNSA, per germline. This CDR3 is built from 14 residues. Trimming removed 3 bases from V and 9 bases from J; junction bases left unmatched: 8. The CDR3 DNA reads as TGTGCCAGCAGCTTGGCTAGCGGGGCCCACGCCCAGTACTTC. It is translated as CASSLASGAHAQYF. Filled out from reference TRBV7-2 and TRBJ2-5, the complete variable domain reads GAGVSQSPSNKVTEKGKDVELRCDPISGHTALYWYRQSLGQGLEFLIYFQGNSAPDKSGLPSDRFSAERTGGSVSTLTIQRTQQEDSAVYLCASSLASGAHAQYFGPGTRLLVL.

J is TRBJ1-4 and V is TRBV7-9; 8 bases line up with TRBD1. CDR3 length equals 17 residues. Germline CDR1 SEHNR, CDR2 FQNEAQ (reference sequence). Germline trimming cut 3 bases from V and 4 bases from J; bases unmatched to any gene: 10. The CDR3 DNA follows: TGTGCCAGCAGCTTTCTAAGACAGGGGAGGCTTAATGAAAAACTGTTTTTT. It codes for CASSFLRQGRLNEKLFF.

This clone was counted once. J is TRBJ2-5 and V is TRBV24-1; 9 nucleotides line up with TRBD2. The ends lost 3 bases at V and 5 bases at J; junction bases unmatched: 0. The CDR3 runs to 13 residues. Germline V lookup: CDR1 KGHDR, CDR2 SFDVKD. Here the CDR3 reads CATSDAGGETQYF. Written as DNA, the CDR3 is TGTGCCACCAGTGATGCGGGGGGGGAGACCCAGTACTTC.

In its sample, this clone was seen a few times. The rearrangement joins TRBV30 to TRBJ1-6, with TRBD1 matching over 7 bases. Germline CDR1 and CDR2: GTSNPN and SVGIG (reference sequence). CDR3 length equals 15 residues. The junction had 8 bases not matched to a gene; V was cut back by 2 bases and J by 7 bases. CDR3: CAWSTTGFGNSPLHF. The CDR3 nucleotides are TGTGCCTGGAGTACGACAGGGTTTGGGAATTCACCCCTCCACTTT.

This clone has a single count. V gene TRBV6-6 combines with J gene TRBJ2-2, with D perhaps TRBD1 (5 bases). Germline CDR1 is MNHNY and CDR2 is SVGAGI (reference sequence). The CDR3 consists of 15 residues. Trimming shortened V by 5 bases and J by 4 bases, and 14 bases separated the two germline ends. CDR3 in amino acids: CASSHTDKGTGELFF. Here the CDR3 DNA reads TGTGCCAGCAGTCATACGGACAAGGGCACCGGGGAGCTGTTTTTT.

This clone was seen just once. V usage is TRBV28 and J usage is TRBJ2-7; D perhaps matches TRBD2 (5 bases). The CDR3 has 14 residues. V dropped 5 bases and J dropped 5 bases, with 16 bases sitting between them. Germline assignment: CDR1 MDHEN and CDR2 SYDVKM. The CDR3 coding sequence is TGTGCCAGCAGTGTCGGGGAGAGCCCCAACGAGCAGTACTTC. It encodes CASSVGESPNEQYF.

The chain combines TRBV28 with TRBJ1-2; D is perhaps TRBD1 (6 bases). Germline V CDR1 and CDR2: MDHEN, SYDVKM. V was cut by 1 base and J by 7 bases, with 10 bases left in between. This CDR3 is 13 amino acids long. The chain's CDR3 is CASSLLAGVGYTF. The DNA of the CDR3 is TGTGCCAGCAGTTTATTAGCAGGGGTTGGCTACACCTTC.